These 25 T cell receptor beta chains were sequenced from one sample in a study of cytomegalovirus exposure and HLA in healthy donors. The study ran its PCR with 60 Vbeta and 13 Jbeta primers. TCRdb's table, derived via immunoSEQ multiplex PCR, lists solely in-frame clones and lacks some. The sample records around 140,000 clones, 70% to 80% being singletons. The sequencing input was PBMCs. The source of these receptors is a woman under 30 in good health and CMV-seropositive.

This clone was seen more than once but under ten times. This rearrangement joins TRBV6-1 to TRBJ1-1, with D possibly TRBD1 on 6 matching bases. Germline V lookup: CDR1 MNHNS, CDR2 SASEGT. CDR3 length: 14 residues. With 2 bases removed from V and 6 bases from J, the gap between germline ends came to 13 bases. The CDR3 protein is CASSEYTGRAEAFF. In DNA form, the CDR3 reads TGTGCCAGCAGTGAATATACAGGGAGGGCTGAAGCTTTCTTT.

The chain carries TRBV18 and TRBJ1-3; the D is unclear. The CDR3 length is 16 residues. Germline assignment: CDR1 KGHSH and CDR2 LQKENI. With 3 bases removed from V and 2 bases from J, the gap between germline ends came to 14 bases. The CDR3 loop reads CASSPLLREAGNTIYF. The CDR3 DNA sequence: TGTGCCAGCTCACCCCTATTACGAGAAGCTGGAAACACCATATATTTT.

The CDR3 loop reads CASSLGGNYGYTF. The CDR3 nucleotides read TGTGCCAGCAGTTTAGGGGGGAACTATGGCTACACCTTC. The chain employs TRBV28 and TRBJ1-2; D is possibly TRBD1 (5 bases). The germline gives CDR1 MDHEN, CDR2 SYDVKM. CDR3 length: 13 residues. V was pared by 2 bases and J by 2 bases, with 6 bases between.

The chain recombines TRBV11-2 with TRBJ2-7, with TRBD2 identical over 12 bases. The CDR3 is 19 amino acids. Germline V lookup: CDR1 SGHAT, CDR2 FQNNGV. Trimming at V came to 2 bases and at J to 0 bases, leaving 11 bases not matched to a gene. The CDR3 DNA is TGTGCCAGCAGCTTACCCCTGACTAGCGGGGGCCAACTCTCCTACGAGCAGTACTTC. It encodes CASSLPLTSGGQLSYEQYF.

The chain recombines TRBV29-1 with TRBJ1-1; D gene uncertain. Germline V gene lookup returns CDR1 SQVTM and CDR2 ANQGSEA. CDR3 length equals 13 residues. V dropped 6 bases and J dropped 1 base, with 12 bases sitting between them. The CDR3 DNA follows: TGCAGCGTCGATAGACTGACGAACACTGAAGCTTTCTTT. Protein sequence: CSVDRLTNTEAFF.

Only one count was recorded for this clone. In DNA, the CDR3 is TGCGCCAGCAGCTCTACTACCTCAGTCCAAGAGACCCAGTACTTC. Translation: CASSSTTSVQETQYF. The chain has TRBV5-1 and TRBJ2-5; no clear D. The germline gives CDR1 SGHRS, CDR2 YFSETQ. Trimming took 3 bases from V and 1 from J, leaving 13 bases between them. This CDR3 is built from 15 residues. Complete variable domain (other parts from reference TRBV5-1 and TRBJ2-5): KAGVTQTPRYLIKTRGQQVTLSCSPISGHRSVSWYQQTPGQGLQFLFEYFSETQRNKGNFPGRFSGRQFSNSRSEMNVSTLELGDSALYLCASSSTTSVQETQYFGPGTRLLVL.

This clone was counted a single time. This rearrangement joins TRBV27 to TRBJ2-1; D possibly corresponds to TRBD1 (6 bases). CDR1 MNHEY and CDR2 SMNVEV come from the germline V gene (reference sequence). V shed 6 bases and J shed 6 bases, with 12 bases lying between them. The CDR3 loop spans 13 amino acids. Here the CDR3 DNA reads TGTGCCAGCAGAATACAGGGAATCAATGAGCAGTTCTTC. This translates into CASRIQGINEQFF.

J is TRBJ2-1 and V is TRBV7-9; D perhaps matches TRBD1 (6 bases). From germline, CDR1 is SEHNR and CDR2 FQNEAQ (reference sequence). The V gene lost 6 bases and the J gene lost 0 bases, with 6 bases spanning the gap. The CDR3 covers 13 residues. The DNA for the CDR3 is TGTGCCAGCAGACAGGGCTCCTACAATGAGCAGTTCTTC. This sequence encodes CASRQGSYNEQFF.

This chain uses TRBV2 with TRBJ2-5, with D possibly matching TRBD2 (5 bases). The CDR3 has 12 residues. The germline CDR1 and CDR2 sequences are SNHLY and FYNNEI. V gave up 6 bases and J gave up 5 bases, with 10 bases separating them. CDR3 in DNA: TGTGCCAGCAGGGACCCTAGCGAGACCCAGTACTTC. It is translated as CASRDPSETQYF.

The chain is built from TRBV18 and TRBJ2-1, with 10 bases identical to TRBD2. V lost 0 bases to trimming and J lost 4 bases; unmatched junction nucleotides: 9. CDR3 size: 18 residues. Germline V gene lookup returns CDR1 KGHSH and CDR2 LQKENI. CDR3 sequence: CASSPPLAGALIYNEQFF. CDR3 sequence (DNA): TGTGCCAGCTCACCACCCCTAGCGGGGGCCCTGATTTACAATGAGCAGTTCTTC.

The gene calls are TRBV14 and TRBJ2-7; D is possibly TRBD2 (7 bases). CDR1 is SGHDN, CDR2 FVKESK, per germline. The CDR3 consists of 15 residues. Trimming stripped 0 bases from V and 4 bases from J, with 13 bases between. In DNA, the CDR3 is TGTGCCAGCAGCCAAGATATACGGGGGGCATACGAGCAGTACTTC. Encoded protein: CASSQDIRGAYEQYF.

This clone is a singleton in its sample. The V and J genes are TRBV10-1 and TRBJ1-1; 7 bases map to TRBD1. This CDR3 is built from 15 residues. Germline CDR1 and CDR2: WNHNN and SYGVQD (reference sequence). V lost 3 bases and J lost 0; bases outside the gene matches: 4. The chain's CDR3 is CASSEQGRLNTEAFF. DNA for the CDR3: TGCGCCAGCAGTGAACAGGGGCGTTTGAACACTGAAGCTTTCTTT.

This rearrangement joins TRBV25-1 to TRBJ1-1; possibly TRBD1 for D (6 bases). V lost 5 bases to trimming and J lost 4 bases, with 11 bases between them. This CDR3 contains 13 residues. The germline V gene encodes CDR1 MGHDK and CDR2 SYGVNS. CDR3 in DNA: TGTGCCAGCAGTAAGTCAGGGGTCACTGAAGCTTTCTTT. Residues: CASSKSGVTEAFF.

The count of this clone is one. The chain links TRBV29-1 to TRBJ1-5, with D possibly TRBD1 on 6 matching bases. The CDR3 runs to 13 residues. Germline V lookup: CDR1 SQVTM, CDR2 ANQGSEA. V was cut by 1 base and J by 6 bases, with 10 bases left in between. The chain's CDR3 is CSVEGGQGQPQHF. DNA of the CDR3: TGCAGCGTTGAAGGGGGGCAGGGTCAGCCCCAGCATTTT.

The chain is built from TRBV7-9 and TRBJ2-3, with 8 bases fitting TRBD1. The CDR3 extends over 15 amino acids. After removal of 10 bases from V and 6 bases from J, the junction contained 15 bases not matched to a gene. CDR1 and CDR2 (germline): SEHNR, FQNEAQ (reference sequence). The CDR3 bases are TGTGCCACCTCCCAGAGGACAGGGAAATCGGATACGCAGTATTTT. This sequence encodes CATSQRTGKSDTQYF.

Here the CDR3 reads CASSEAQGGQPQHF. The CDR3 DNA is TGTGCCAGCAGTGAAGCGCAGGGGGGCCAGCCCCAGCATTTT. The rearrangement joins TRBV6-1 to TRBJ1-5; TRBD1 matches 7 bases. The CDR3 runs to 14 residues. The trim removed 0 bases at V and 7 bases at J, leaving 3 bases unmatched. The germline CDR1 and CDR2 sequences are MNHNS and SASEGT.

This rearrangement joins TRBV30 to TRBJ2-7, with D tentatively TRBD1 (6 bases). Trimming shortened V by 3 bases and J by 5 bases, and 17 bases separated the two germline ends. CDR1 GTSNPN and CDR2 SVGIG come from the germline V gene (reference sequence). The CDR3 contains 14 residues. In DNA form, the CDR3 reads TGTGCCTGGAGCGGCACGTGGACAGTCCACGAGCAGTACTTC. It translates to CAWSGTWTVHEQYF.

This clone was observed a handful of times. The rearrangement links TRBV7-9 to TRBJ1-5; 8 bases line up with TRBD1. The germline CDR1 and CDR2 sequences are SEHNR and FQNEAQ (reference sequence). This CDR3 spans 17 amino acids. The ends lost 5 bases at V and 1 base at J; junction bases unmatched: 10. The CDR3, as DNA: TGTGCCAGCAGCCTTGGGACAGGCTCGGCGAGCAATCAGCCCCAGCATTTT. Translating gives CASSLGTGSASNQPQHF.

The rearrangement joins TRBV9 to TRBJ2-2, with 9 nucleotides matching TRBD2. V shed 3 bases, J shed 4 bases, and the junction held 1 base outside the gene matches. The CDR3 extends over 14 amino acids. Germline V CDR1 and CDR2: SGDLS, YYNGEE. In DNA, the CDR3 is TGTGCCAGCAGCGAGCGGGGGGTCACCGGGGAGCTGTTTTTT. It encodes CASSERGVTGELFF.

The chain joins TRBV5-4 to TRBJ2-1, with no clear D. CDR3 length equals 13 residues. Germline-derived CDR1 and CDR2 are SGHNT and YYREEE (reference sequence). V was pared by 0 bases and J by 9 bases, with 10 bases between. CDR3 sequence (DNA): TGTGCCAGCAGCTTGGACGGTCCCGGTGAGCAGTTCTTC. Amino acid sequence: CASSLDGPGEQFF. The variable domain in full, with the rest retrieved from reference TRBV5-4 and TRBJ2-1, is ETGVTQSPTHLIKTRGQQVTLRCSSQSGHNTVSWYQQALGQGPQFIFQYYREEENGRGNFPPRFSGLQFPNYSSELNVNALELDDSALYLCASSLDGPGEQFFGPGTRLTVL.

The rearrangement links TRBV6-6 to TRBJ2-1; TRBD2 matches 9 bases. Germline-derived CDR1 and CDR2 are MNHNY and SVGAGI (reference sequence). V lost 2 bases to trimming and J lost 7 bases; unmatched junction nucleotides: 9. This CDR3 is 16 amino acids long. The CDR3 spells CASSYAWRGGLNEQFF. The CDR3 bases are TGTGCCAGCAGTTACGCCTGGCGGGGGGGCCTTAATGAGCAGTTCTTC.

The chain joins TRBV6-5 to TRBJ1-3; no clear D gene. CDR3 length: 15 residues. Germline V gene data show CDR1 as MNHEY and CDR2 as SVGAGI. V shed 6 bases and J shed 7 bases, with 19 bases lying between them. CDR3 in DNA: TGTGCCAGCAGGTTAGGGAGCTCGGGGTCCAACACCATATATTTT. As protein: CASRLGSSGSNTIYF.

V gene TRBV15 combines with J gene TRBJ2-3; D is unclear. Germline loops: CDR1 LNHNV, CDR2 YYDKDF (reference sequence). CDR3 length: 13 residues. Trimming stripped 3 bases from V and 2 bases from J, with 6 bases between. CDR3 nucleotides: TGTGCCACCAGCAGGGGCCCCACAGATACGCAGTATTTT. It yields the protein CATSRGPTDTQYF.

The rearrangement joins TRBV6-6 to TRBJ1-2; D ambiguous. Looked up from germline, CDR1 is MNHNY and CDR2 is SVGAGI (reference sequence). Trimming cost V 2 bases and J 9 bases, with 13 bases left between them. The CDR3 is 13 residues long. CDR3 in DNA: TGTGCCAGCAGTTACGAGGGTTCGTTTCGCTACACCTTC. This encodes CASSYEGSFRYTF.

This clone appeared a few times. The CDR3 is CSVGGQGPTGYTF. CDR3 DNA: TGCAGCGTGGGGGGACAGGGGCCGACTGGCTACACCTTC. The V call is TRBV29-1, the J call TRBJ1-2; 10 bases are shared with TRBD1. This CDR3 is 13 amino acids long. Germline CDR1 is SQVTM and CDR2 is ANQGSEA. Trimming took 6 bases from V and 7 from J; bases not matched to a gene: 8.